The T cell receptor beta chain under discussion was sequenced for a study of T cells expressing NK-cell markers. About the research overall: In sorted CD3+CD56+NKG2C+, CD3+CD56+NKG2C- and CD3+CD56-NKG2C+ T cells, TCR beta repertoires were obtained. The sequencing cohort of eight donors included seven HCMV-seropositive individuals and one seronegative individual.

Using the 5' RACE reads, TCRdb records one entry per CDR3 protein without DNA. The clone table shows hundreds of thousands of distinct CDR3 sequences, with the ten largest holding over 4%. Study results and limitations: In a group of 5 or 6 donors, dominant NKG2C+ clonotypes represented 1.0-7.0% of CD8+ T cells. The leading position in the CD3+CD56-NKG2C+ fraction of several donors also went to these clonotypes.

The CDR3 is 15 residues long. Germline loops: CDR1 MNHNS, CDR2 SASEGT. Points on this clonotype: Its antigen is not known.

The chain joins TRBV6-1 to TRBJ2-3; the TRBD2 assignment by TCRdb is unverifiable without DNA. What was sequenced was blood T cells: a sorted CD56 or NKG2C T cell subset, CD4+ or CD8+ T cells, or bulk PBMC T cells (not recorded which). This clonotype was obtained from a man aged 18 to 69 in good health. This chain's CDR3 is CASSDKRTPSDTQYF.